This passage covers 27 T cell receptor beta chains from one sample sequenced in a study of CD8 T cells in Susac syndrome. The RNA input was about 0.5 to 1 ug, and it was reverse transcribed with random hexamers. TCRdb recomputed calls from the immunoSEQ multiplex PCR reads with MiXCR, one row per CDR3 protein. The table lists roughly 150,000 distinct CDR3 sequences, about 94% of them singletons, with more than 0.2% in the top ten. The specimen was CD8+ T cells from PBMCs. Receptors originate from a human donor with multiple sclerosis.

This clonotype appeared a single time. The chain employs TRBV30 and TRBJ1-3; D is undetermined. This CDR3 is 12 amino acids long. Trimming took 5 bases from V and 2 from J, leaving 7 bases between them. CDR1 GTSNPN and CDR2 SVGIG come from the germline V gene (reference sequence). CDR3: CAWPAAGNTIYF. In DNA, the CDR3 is TGTGCCTGGCCAGCGGCTGGAAACACCATATATTTT.

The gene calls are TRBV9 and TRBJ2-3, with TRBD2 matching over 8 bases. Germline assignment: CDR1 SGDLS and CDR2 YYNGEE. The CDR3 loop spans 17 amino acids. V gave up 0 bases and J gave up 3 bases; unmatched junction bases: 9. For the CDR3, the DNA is TGTGCCAGCAGCGTAGCCCCCCAGCGGGGGAGTACAGATACGCAGTATTTT. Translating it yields CASSVAPQRGSTDTQYF.

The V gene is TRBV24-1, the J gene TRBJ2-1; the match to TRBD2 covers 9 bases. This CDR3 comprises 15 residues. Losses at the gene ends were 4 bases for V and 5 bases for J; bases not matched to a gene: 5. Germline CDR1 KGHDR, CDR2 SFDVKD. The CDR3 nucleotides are TGTGCCACCAGTGAGGGGACTAGCTGGGACAATGAGCAGTTCTTC. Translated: CATSEGTSWDNEQFF.

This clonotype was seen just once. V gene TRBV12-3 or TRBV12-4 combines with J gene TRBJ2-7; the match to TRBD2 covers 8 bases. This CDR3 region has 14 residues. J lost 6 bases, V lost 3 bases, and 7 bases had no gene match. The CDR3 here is CASSFGGALGEQYF. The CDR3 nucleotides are TGTGCCAGCAGTTTCGGGGGGGCCCTAGGCGAGCAGTACTTC.

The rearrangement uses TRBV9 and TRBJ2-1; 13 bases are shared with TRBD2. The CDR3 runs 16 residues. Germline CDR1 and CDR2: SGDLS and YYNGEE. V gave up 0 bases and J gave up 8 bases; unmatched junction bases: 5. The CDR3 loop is CASSVGLAGGGDEQFF. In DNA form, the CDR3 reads TGTGCCAGCAGCGTAGGACTAGCGGGGGGAGGGGATGAGCAGTTCTTC.

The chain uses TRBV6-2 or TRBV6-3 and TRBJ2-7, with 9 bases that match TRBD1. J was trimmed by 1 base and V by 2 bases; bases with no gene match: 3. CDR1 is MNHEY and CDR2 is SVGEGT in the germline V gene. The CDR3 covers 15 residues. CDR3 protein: CASSYEDRGSYEQYF. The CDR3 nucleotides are TGTGCCAGCAGTTACGAAGACAGGGGGTCCTACGAGCAGTACTTC.

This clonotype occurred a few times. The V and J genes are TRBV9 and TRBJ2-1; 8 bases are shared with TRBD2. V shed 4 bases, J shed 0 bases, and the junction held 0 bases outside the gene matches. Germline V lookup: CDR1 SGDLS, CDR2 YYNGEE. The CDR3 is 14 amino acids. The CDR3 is CASSRGGSYNEQFF. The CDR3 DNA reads TGTGCCAGCAGCCGGGGGGGCTCCTACAATGAGCAGTTCTTC.

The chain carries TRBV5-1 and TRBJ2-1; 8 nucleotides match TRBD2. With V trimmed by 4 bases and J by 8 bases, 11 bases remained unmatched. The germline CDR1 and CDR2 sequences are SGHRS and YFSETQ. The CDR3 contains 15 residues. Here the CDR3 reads CASSQRGGYRDEQFF. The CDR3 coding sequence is TGCGCCAGCAGCCAACGGGGGGGCTATCGCGATGAGCAGTTCTTC. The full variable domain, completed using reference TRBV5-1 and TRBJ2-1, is KAGVTQTPRYLIKTRGQQVTLSCSPISGHRSVSWYQQTPGQGLQFLFEYFSETQRNKGNFPGRFSGRQFSNSRSEMNVSTLELGDSALYLCASSQRGGYRDEQFFGPGTRLTVL.

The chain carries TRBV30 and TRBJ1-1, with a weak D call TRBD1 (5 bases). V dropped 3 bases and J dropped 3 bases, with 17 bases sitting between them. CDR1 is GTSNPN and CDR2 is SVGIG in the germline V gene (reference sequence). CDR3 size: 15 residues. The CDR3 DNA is TGTGCCTGGAGGGTGTCTTCCGGGACTCACACTGAAGCTTTCTTT. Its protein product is CAWRVSSGTHTEAFF.

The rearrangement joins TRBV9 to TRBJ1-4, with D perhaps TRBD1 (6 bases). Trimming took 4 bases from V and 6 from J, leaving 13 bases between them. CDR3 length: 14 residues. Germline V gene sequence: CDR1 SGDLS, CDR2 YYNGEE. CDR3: CASSQAGGHEKLFF. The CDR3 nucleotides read TGTGCCAGCAGCCAGGCCGGGGGGCATGAAAAACTGTTTTTT. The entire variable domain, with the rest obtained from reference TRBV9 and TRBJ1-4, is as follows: DSGVTQTPKHLITATGQRVTLRCSPRSGDLSVYWYQQSLDQGLQFLIQYYNGEERAKGNILERFSAQQFPDLHSELNLSSLELGDSALYFCASSQAGGHEKLFFGSGTQLSVL.

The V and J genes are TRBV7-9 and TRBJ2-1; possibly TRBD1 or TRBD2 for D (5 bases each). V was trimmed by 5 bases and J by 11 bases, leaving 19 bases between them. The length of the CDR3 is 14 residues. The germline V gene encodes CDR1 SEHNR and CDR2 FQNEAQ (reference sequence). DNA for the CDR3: TGTGCCAGCAGCCCCGGGACCCCAGGTTTCCAGCAGTTCTTC. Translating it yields CASSPGTPGFQQFF.

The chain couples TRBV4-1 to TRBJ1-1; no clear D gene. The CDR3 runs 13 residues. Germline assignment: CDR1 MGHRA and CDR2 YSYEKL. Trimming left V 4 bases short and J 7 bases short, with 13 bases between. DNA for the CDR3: TGCGCCAGCAGCCCGGCGGCAGCAAATGAAGCTTTCTTT. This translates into CASSPAAANEAFF.

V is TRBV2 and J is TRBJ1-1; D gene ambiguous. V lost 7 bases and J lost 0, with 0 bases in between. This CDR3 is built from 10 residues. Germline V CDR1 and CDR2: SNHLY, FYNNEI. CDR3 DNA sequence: TGTGCCAGCATGAACACTGAAGCTTTCTTT. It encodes CASMNTEAFF.

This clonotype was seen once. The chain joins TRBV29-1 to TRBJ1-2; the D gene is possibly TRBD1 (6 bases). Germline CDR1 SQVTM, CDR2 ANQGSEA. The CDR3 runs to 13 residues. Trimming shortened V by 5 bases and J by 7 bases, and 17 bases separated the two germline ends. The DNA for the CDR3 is TGCAGCGTTCCGGTAGGGGGGCAGGGTGGCTACACCTTC. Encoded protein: CSVPVGGQGGYTF.

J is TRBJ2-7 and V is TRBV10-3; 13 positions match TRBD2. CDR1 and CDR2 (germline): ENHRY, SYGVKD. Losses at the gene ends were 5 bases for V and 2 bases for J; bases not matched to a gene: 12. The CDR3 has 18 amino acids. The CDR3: CAISSRLAGGRGAYEQYF. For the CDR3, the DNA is TGTGCCATCAGTTCCAGACTAGCGGGGGGCCGGGGCGCCTACGAGCAGTACTTC.

In DNA, the CDR3 is TGTGCCAGCAGCTTAGTAAGAGGGGGCCAAAAGTACGAGCAGTACTTC. Protein product: CASSLVRGGQKYEQYF. The J gene is TRBJ2-7, the V gene TRBV7-2, with TRBD1 identical over 7 bases. J gave up 4 bases and V 1 base, and 10 bases lay outside the gene matches. CDR3 size: 16 residues. Germline-derived CDR1 and CDR2 are SGHTA and FQGNSA.

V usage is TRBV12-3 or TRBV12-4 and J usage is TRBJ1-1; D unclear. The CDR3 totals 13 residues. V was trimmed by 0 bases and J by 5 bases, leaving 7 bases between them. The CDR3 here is CASSLARRTEAFF. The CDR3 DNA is TGTGCCAGCAGTTTAGCAAGGCGGACTGAAGCTTTCTTT.

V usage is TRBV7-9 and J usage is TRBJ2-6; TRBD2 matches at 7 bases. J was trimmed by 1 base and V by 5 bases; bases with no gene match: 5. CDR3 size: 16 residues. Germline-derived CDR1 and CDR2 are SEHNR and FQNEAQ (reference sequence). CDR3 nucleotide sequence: TGTGCCAGCAGCCGAGCACTAGCGTCTGGGGCCAACGTCCTGACTTTC. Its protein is CASSRALASGANVLTF.

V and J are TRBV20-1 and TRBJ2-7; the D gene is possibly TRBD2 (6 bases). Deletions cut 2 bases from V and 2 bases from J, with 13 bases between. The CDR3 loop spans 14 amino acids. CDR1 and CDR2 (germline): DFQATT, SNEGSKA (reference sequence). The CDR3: CSARPRETTYEQYF. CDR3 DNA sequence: TGCAGTGCTAGACCCCGGGAGACCACCTACGAGCAGTACTTC.

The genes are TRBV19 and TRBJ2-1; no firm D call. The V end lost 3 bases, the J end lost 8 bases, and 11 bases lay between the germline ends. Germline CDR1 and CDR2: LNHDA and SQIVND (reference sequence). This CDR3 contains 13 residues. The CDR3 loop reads CASSMNLRHEQFF. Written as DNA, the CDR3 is TGTGCCAGTAGTATGAATTTACGCCATGAGCAGTTCTTC.

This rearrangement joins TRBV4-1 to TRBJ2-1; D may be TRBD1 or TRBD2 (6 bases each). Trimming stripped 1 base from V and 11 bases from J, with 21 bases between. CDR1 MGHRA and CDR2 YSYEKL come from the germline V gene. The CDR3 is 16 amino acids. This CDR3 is CASSQGRGEITMKQFF. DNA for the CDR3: TGCGCCAGCAGCCAAGGTAGGGGGGAGATTACAATGAAGCAGTTCTTC.

For the CDR3, the DNA is TGTGCCAGCAGTTACTCGGGGGGCGAGCAGTACTTC. Amino acids: CASSYSGGEQYF. The chain joins TRBV6-6 to TRBJ2-7; D might be TRBD2 (6 bases). CDR1 and CDR2 from the germline V gene are MNHNY and SVGAGI (reference sequence). The CDR3 has 12 residues. V lost 0 bases to trimming and J lost 6 bases, with 6 bases between them.

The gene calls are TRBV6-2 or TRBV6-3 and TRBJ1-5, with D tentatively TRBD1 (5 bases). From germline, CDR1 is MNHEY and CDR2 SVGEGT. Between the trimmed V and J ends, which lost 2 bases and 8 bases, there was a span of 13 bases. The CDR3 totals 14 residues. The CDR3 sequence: CASSYGEGGEPQHF. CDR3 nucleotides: TGTGCCAGCAGTTACGGGGAGGGAGGGGAGCCCCAGCATTTT.

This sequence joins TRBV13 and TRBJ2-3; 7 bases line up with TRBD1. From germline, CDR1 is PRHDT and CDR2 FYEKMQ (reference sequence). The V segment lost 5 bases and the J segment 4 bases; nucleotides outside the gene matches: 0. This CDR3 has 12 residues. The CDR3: CASSTGADTQYF. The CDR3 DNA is TGTGCCAGCAGCACAGGGGCAGATACGCAGTATTTT.

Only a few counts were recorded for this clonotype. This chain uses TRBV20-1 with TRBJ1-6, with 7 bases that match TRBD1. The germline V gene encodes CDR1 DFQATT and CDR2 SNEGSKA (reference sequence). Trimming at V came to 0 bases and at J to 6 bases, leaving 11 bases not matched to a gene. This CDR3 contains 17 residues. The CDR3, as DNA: TGCAGTGCTAGAGATTCAGAGACAGGGATGCGTAATTCACCCCTCCACTTT. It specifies CSARDSETGMRNSPLHF.

The chain's CDR3 is CSARTWNSEDTEAFF. The CDR3 DNA is TGCAGTGCTAGAACGTGGAACTCAGAGGACACTGAAGCTTTCTTT. This chain uses TRBV20-1 with TRBJ1-1; D not certain. The V and J ends lost 2 bases and 3 bases respectively, with 16 bases between them. This CDR3 contains 15 residues. The V gene's germline CDR1 is DFQATT and CDR2 SNEGSKA (reference sequence).

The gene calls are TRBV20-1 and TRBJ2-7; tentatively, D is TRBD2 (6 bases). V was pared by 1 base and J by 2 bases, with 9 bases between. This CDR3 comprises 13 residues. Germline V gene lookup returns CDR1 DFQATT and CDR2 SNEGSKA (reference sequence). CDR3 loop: CSARVAVTYEQYF. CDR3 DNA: TGCAGTGCTAGAGTAGCGGTTACCTACGAGCAGTACTTC.